This T cell receptor beta chain emerged from a study of cytomegalovirus exposure and HLA in healthy donors. Trimming shortened V by 5 bases and J by 4 bases, and 17 bases separated the two germline ends. CDR1 and CDR2 from the germline V gene are SGHTS and YDEGEE. The CDR3 contains 15 residues. Each donor's status was that of a healthy bone marrow donor. Study findings and constraints: One later analysis reportedly identified an Asian-associated ancestry cluster that showed fewer N-insertions than the 666-donor mean. Reports credit the classifier with highly specific, highly sensitive diagnosis of cytomegalovirus status. Researchers counted around 150 TCR beta chains as cytomegalovirus-associated.

PCR used 60 Vbeta primers and 13 Jbeta primers. The method was immunoSEQ multiplex PCR; TCRdb's version includes in-frame clones alone and lacks a portion of them. The sample holds 150,000 to 200,000 clones, over 70% seen once. In regard to this clone: Antigen: not known.

Sequencing used PBMCs. V and J are TRBV5-8 and TRBJ2-3; D might be TRBD2 (6 bases). This sequence was found in a woman between 18 and 29 years old in good health and CMV-seropositive. The CDR3 DNA reads TGTGCCAGCAGGGTCGGCGGGGCCGGGGCAGATACGCAGTATTTT. Protein sequence: CASRVGGAGADTQYF.